The present TCR beta chain was sequenced within a study of blood T cell repertoires in COVID-19. The length of the CDR3 is 17 residues. V shed 4 bases and J shed 1 base, with 18 bases lying between them. CDR1 and CDR2 from the germline V gene are MGHDK and SYGVNS. Within the 2 weeks before study entry, each person in the exposed group met a COVID-19 case. This clone was observed a few times. Method: immunoSEQ multiplex PCR; TCRdb's copy keeps in-frame clones and lacks some. Of 250,000 to 300,000 clones detected, 82% appear once; the ten largest clones hold 4.5% to 6%. The sequenced sample consisted of PBMCs or T cells enriched from blood (not recorded which). The clonotype was recovered from a man aged 35-49 years who had been exposed to COVID-19. The chain is built from TRBV25-1 and TRBJ2-3; tentative D call: TRBD1 (5 bases). The CDR3 nucleotides read TGTGCCAGCAGTGGGACCGTATGGGGCTACGGCACAGATACGCAGTATTTT. As protein: CASSGTVWGYGTDTQYF.